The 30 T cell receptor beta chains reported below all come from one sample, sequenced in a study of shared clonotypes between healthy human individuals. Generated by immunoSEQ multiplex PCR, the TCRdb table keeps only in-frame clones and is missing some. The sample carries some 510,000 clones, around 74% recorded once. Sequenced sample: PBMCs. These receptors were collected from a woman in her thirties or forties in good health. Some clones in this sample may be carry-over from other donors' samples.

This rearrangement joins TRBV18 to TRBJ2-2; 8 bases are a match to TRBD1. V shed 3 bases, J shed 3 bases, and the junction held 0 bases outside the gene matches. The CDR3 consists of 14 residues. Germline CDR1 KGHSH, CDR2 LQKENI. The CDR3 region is CASSPGQDTGELFF. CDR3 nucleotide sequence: TGTGCCAGCTCACCGGGACAGGACACCGGGGAGCTGTTTTTT. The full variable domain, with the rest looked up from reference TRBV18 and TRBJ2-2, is NAGVMQNPRHLVRRRGQEARLRCSPMKGHSHVYWYRQLPEEGLKFMVYLQKENIIDESGMPKERFSAEFPKEGPSILRIQQVVRGDSAAYFCASSPGQDTGELFFGEGSRLTVL.

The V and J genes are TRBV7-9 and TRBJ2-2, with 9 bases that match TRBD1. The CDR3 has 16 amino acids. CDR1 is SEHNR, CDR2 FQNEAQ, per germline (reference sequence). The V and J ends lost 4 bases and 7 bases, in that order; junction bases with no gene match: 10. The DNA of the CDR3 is TGTGCCAGCAGCTCCAGTCCCGGGACAGGGAACGGGGAGCTGTTTTTT. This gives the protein CASSSSPGTGNGELFF. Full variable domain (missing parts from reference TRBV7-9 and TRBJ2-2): DTGVSQNPRHKITKRGQNVTFRCDPISEHNRLYWYRQTLGQGPEFLTYFQNEAQLEKSRLLSDRFSAERPKGSFSTLEIQRTEQGDSAMYLCASSSSPGTGNGELFFGEGSRLTVL.

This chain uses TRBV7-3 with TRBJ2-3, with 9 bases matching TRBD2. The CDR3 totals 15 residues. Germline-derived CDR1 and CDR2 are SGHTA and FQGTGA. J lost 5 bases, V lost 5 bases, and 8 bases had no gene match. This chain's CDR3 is CASSPSGNSQDTQYF. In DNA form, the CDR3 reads TGTGCCAGCAGCCCTAGCGGGAATAGTCAAGATACGCAGTATTTT.

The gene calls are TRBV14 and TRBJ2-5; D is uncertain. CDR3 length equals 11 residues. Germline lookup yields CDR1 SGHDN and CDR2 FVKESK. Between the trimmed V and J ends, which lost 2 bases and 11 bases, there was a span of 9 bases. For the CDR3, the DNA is TGTGCCAGCAGCCAAAGTTTTTGTCAGTACTTC. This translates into CASSQSFCQYF.

As DNA, the CDR3 is TGTGCCAGCAGCCCGACTGCCGGACTAGCGGGAGGAGAGACCCAGTACTTC. Encoded protein: CASSPTAGLAGGETQYF. This rearrangement joins TRBV28 to TRBJ2-5; TRBD2 aligns across 14 bases. Germline CDR1 reads MDHEN; CDR2 reads SYDVKM. This CDR3 has 17 residues. With V trimmed by 6 bases and J by 4 bases, 10 bases remained unmatched.

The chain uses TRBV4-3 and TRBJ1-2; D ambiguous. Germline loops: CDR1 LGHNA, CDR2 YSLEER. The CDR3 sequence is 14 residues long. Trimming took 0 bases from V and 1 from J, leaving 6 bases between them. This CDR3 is CASSQDASNYGYTF. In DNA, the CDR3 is TGCGCCAGCAGCCAAGATGCGAGTAACTATGGCTACACCTTC.

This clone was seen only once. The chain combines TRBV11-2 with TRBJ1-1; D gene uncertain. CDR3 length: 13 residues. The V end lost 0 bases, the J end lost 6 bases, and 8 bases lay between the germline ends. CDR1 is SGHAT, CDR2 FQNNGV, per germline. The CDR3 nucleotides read TGTGCCAGCAGCTTAGATCGGTCGCCTGAAGCTTTCTTT. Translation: CASSLDRSPEAFF.

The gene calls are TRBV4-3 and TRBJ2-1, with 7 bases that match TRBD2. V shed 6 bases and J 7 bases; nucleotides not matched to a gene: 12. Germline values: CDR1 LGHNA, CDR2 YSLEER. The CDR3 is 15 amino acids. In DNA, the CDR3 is TGCGCCAGCAGGGCCTTGGCGGGAGAAGGGAATGAGCAGTTCTTC. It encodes CASRALAGEGNEQFF.

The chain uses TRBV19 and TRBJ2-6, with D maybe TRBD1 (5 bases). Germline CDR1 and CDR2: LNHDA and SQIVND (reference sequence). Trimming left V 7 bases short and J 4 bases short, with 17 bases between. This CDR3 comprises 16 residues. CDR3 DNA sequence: TGTGCCAGTACCCCACAAGGGGTAGGGGGGGCCAACGTCCTGACTTTC. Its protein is CASTPQGVGGANVLTF.

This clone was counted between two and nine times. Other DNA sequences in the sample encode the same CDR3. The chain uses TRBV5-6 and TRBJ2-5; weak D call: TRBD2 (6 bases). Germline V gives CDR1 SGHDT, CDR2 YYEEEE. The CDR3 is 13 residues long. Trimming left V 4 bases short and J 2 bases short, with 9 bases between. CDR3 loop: CASSPGVQETQYF. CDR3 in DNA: TGTGCCAGCAGCCCGGGGGTGCAAGAGACCCAGTACTTC. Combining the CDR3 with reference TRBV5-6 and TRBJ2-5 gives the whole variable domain DAGVTQSPTHLIKTRGQQVTLRCSPKSGHDTVSWYQQALGQGPQFIFQYYEEEERQRGNFPDRFSGHQFPNYSSELNVNALLLGDSALYLCASSPGVQETQYFGPGTRLLVL.

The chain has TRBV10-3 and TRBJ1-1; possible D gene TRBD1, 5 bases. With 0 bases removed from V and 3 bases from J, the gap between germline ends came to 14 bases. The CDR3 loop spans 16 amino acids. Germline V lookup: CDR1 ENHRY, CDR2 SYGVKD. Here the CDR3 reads CAISESEWQGDTEAFF. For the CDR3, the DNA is TGTGCCATCAGTGAGTCGGAGTGGCAGGGAGACACTGAAGCTTTCTTT.

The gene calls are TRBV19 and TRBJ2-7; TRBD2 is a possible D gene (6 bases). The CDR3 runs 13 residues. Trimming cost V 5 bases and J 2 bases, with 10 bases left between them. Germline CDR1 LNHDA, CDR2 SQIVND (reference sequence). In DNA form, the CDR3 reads TGTGCCAGTAGTCCCAGACTAGCCTACGAGCAGTACTTC. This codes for CASSPRLAYEQYF.

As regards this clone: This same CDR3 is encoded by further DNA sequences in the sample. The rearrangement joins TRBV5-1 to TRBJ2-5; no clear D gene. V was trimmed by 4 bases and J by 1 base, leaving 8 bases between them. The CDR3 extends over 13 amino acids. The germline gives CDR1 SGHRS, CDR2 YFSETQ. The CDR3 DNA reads TGCGCCAGCAGCCTCCTCCCCCAAGAGACCCAGTACTTC. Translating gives CASSLLPQETQYF.

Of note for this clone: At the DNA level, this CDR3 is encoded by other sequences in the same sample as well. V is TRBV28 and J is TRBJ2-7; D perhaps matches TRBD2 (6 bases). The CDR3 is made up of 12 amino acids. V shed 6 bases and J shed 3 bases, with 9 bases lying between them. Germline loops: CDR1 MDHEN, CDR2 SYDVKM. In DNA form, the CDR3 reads TGTGCCAGCAGCCGGAGGGGCTACGAGCAGTACTTC. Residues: CASSRRGYEQYF. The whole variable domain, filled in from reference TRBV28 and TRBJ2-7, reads DVKVTQSSRYLVKRTGEKVFLECVQDMDHENMFWYRQDPGLGLRLIYFSYDVKMKEKGDIPEGYSVSREKKERFSLILESASTNQTSMYLCASSRRGYEQYFGPGTRLTVT.

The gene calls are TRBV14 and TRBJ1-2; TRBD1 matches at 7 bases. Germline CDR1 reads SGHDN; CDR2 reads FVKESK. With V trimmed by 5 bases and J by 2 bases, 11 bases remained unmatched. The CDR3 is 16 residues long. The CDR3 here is CASSTRGRDRNYGYTF. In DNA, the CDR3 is TGTGCCAGCAGCACTAGGGGCCGGGACAGAAACTATGGCTACACCTTC. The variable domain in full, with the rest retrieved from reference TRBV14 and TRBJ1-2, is EAGVTQFPSHSVIEKGQTVTLRCDPISGHDNLYWYRRVMGKEIKFLLHFVKESKQDESGMPNNRFLAERTGGTYSTLKVQPAELEDSGVYFCASSTRGRDRNYGYTFGSGTRLTVV.

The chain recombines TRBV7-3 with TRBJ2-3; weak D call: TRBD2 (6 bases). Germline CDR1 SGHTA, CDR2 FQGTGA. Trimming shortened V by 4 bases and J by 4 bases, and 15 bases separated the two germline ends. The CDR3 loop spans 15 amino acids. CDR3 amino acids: CASSSWGGGADTQYF. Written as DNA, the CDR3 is TGTGCCAGCAGCTCCTGGGGAGGAGGGGCAGATACGCAGTATTTT.

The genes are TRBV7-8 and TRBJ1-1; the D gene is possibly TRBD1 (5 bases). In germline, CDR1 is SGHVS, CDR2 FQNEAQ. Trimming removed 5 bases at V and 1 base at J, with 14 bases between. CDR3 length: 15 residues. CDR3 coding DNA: TGTGCCAGCAGCCCCAATCGACAGCCGAACACTGAAGCTTTCTTT. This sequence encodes CASSPNRQPNTEAFF.

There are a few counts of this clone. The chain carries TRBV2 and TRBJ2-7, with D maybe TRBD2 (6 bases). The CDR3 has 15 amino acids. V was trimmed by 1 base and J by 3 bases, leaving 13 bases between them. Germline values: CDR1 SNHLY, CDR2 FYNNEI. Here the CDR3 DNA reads TGTGCCAGCAGTGAAGAGGTTAGCGGCTACTACGAGCAGTACTTC. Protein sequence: CASSEEVSGYYEQYF.

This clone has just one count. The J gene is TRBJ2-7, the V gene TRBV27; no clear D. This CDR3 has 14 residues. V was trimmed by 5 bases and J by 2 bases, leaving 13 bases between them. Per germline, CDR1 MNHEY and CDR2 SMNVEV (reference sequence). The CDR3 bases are TGTGCCAGCAGTCCGTCTAGGGTCCCCTACGAGCAGTACTTC. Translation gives CASSPSRVPYEQYF.

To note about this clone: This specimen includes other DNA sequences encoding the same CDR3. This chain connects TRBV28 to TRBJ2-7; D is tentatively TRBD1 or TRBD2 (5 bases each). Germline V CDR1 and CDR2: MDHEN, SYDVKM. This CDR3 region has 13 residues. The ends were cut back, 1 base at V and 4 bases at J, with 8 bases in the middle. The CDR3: CASSLSGTYEQYF. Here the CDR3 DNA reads TGTGCCAGCAGTTTATCAGGGACGTACGAGCAGTACTTC.

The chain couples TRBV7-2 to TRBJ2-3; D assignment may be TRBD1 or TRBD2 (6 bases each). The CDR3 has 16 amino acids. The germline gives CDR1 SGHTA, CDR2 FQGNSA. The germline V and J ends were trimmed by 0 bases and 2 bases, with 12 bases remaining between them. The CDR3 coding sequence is TGTGCCAGCAGCTTAGCGGGGGGCACCCCCACAGATACGCAGTATTTT. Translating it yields CASSLAGGTPTDTQYF.

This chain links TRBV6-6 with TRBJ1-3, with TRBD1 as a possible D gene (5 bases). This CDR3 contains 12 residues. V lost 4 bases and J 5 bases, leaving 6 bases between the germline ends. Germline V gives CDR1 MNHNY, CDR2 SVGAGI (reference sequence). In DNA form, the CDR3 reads TGTGCCAGCAGTTCGGGACGAAACACCATATATTTT. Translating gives CASSSGRNTIYF.

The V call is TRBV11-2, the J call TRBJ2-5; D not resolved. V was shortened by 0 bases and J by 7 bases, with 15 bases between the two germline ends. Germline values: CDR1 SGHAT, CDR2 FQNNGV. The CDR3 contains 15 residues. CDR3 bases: TGTGCCAGCAGCTTAGATGGCAAGGCATGGGGGACCCAGTACTTC. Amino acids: CASSLDGKAWGTQYF.

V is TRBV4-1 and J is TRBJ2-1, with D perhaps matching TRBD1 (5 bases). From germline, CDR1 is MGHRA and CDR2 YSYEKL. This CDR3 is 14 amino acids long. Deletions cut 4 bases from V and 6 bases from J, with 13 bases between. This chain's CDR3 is CASSRVQVTNEQFF. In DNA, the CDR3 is TGCGCCAGCAGCCGGGTACAGGTTACCAATGAGCAGTTCTTC.

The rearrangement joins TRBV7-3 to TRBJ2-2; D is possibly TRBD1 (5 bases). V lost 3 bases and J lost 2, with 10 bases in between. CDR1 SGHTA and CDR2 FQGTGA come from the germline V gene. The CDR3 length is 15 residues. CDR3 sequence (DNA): TGTGCCAGCAGCTTTACAGGAGTAAACACCGGGGAGCTGTTTTTT. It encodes CASSFTGVNTGELFF.

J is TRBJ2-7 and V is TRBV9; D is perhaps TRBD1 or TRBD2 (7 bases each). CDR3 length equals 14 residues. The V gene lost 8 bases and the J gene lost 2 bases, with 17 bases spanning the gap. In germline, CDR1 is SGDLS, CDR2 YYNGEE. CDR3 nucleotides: TGTGCCAGACTGGGGGGGACAGACCCCTACGAGCAGTACTTC. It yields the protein CARLGGTDPYEQYF.

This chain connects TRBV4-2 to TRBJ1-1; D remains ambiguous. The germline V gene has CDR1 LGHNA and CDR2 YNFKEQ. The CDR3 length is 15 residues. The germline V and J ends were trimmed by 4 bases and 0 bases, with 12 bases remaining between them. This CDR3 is CASSPEGDMNTEAFF. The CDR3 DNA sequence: TGTGCCAGCAGCCCAGAGGGCGACATGAACACTGAAGCTTTCTTT.

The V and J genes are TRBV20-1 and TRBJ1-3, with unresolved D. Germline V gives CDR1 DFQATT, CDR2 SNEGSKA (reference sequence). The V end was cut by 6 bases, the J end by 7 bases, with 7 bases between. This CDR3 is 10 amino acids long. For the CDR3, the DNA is TGCAGTGCCCAGTCCAACACCATATATTTT. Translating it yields CSAQSNTIYF.

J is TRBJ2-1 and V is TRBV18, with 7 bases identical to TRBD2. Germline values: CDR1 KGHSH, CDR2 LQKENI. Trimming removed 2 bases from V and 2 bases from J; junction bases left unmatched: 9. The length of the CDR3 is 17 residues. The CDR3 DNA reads TGTGCCAGCTCACCATCTCCTGGAGCGGGACCCTACAATGAGCAGTTCTTC. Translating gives CASSPSPGAGPYNEQFF.

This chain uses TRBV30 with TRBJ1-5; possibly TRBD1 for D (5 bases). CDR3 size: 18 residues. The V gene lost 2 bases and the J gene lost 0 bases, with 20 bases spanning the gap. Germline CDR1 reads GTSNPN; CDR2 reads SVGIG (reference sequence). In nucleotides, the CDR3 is TGTGCCTGGAGTCGGGGACGGCTAGGATCGGATAGCAATCAGCCCCAGCATTTT. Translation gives CAWSRGRLGSDSNQPQHF.